A single sample gave rise to the 9 T cell receptor beta chains below, sequenced in a study of blood T cell repertoires in COVID-19 (dated by TCRdb to the early 2020s). Library preparation was by the immunoSEQ multiplex PCR assay. TCRdb retrieved this table from immuneACCESS and kept in-frame rearrangements only. Not all clones are present; in checked studies, unresolved V genes account for under half, and no reason is known for the remainder. This sample lists 160,000 or so clones; about 77% were detected once. The leading ten clones occupy over 11% of the sample. The sample comprised peripheral blood. The receptors stem from a woman of 80 years or more with acute or convalescent COVID-19.

V is TRBV28 and J is TRBJ2-7; 11 nucleotides align to TRBD2. CDR3 length: 16 residues. CDR1 MDHEN and CDR2 SYDVKM come from the germline V gene. The junction had 13 bases not matched to a gene; V was cut back by 5 bases and J by 7 bases. The chain's CDR3 is CASSTASTSGMGEQYF. The CDR3, as DNA: TGTGCCAGCAGTACCGCCTCGACTAGCGGGATGGGGGAGCAGTACTTC.

The chain couples TRBV9 to TRBJ2-3; a possible D gene is TRBD1 (7 bases). Germline loops: CDR1 SGDLS, CDR2 YYNGEE. The CDR3 is 15 residues long. The V and J ends lost 4 bases and 5 bases respectively, with 17 bases between them. The CDR3 loop is CASSKGGGTGDTQYF. Here the CDR3 DNA reads TGTGCCAGCAGCAAAGGAGGGGGCACTGGAGATACGCAGTATTTT.

The chain joins TRBV3-1 (or the pseudogene TRBV3-2) to TRBJ2-5; no firm D call. The CDR3 totals 15 residues. Germline V gene lookup returns CDR1 LGHDT and CDR2 YNNKEL (reference sequence). Trimming stripped 1 base from V and 1 base from J, with 10 bases between. The CDR3 DNA reads TGTGCCAGCAGCCAAGTTACCGGTTCCCAAGAGACCCAGTACTTC. Its translation: CASSQVTGSQETQYF.

This chain connects TRBV5-1 to TRBJ1-1; TRBD1 is a possible D gene (6 bases). This CDR3 has 14 amino acids. Trimming shortened V by 4 bases and J by 2 bases, and 12 bases separated the two germline ends. Germline V gene data show CDR1 as SGHRS and CDR2 as YFSETQ. The CDR3 loop is CASSRWGGNTEAFF. CDR3 coding DNA: TGCGCCAGCAGCCGGTGGGGGGGCAACACTGAAGCTTTCTTT.

A few counts support this clone. The rearrangement uses TRBV27 and TRBJ2-1, with 10 bases that match TRBD1. The CDR3 length is 15 residues. The junction had 8 bases not matched to a gene; V was cut back by 5 bases and J by 7 bases. CDR1 and CDR2 (germline): MNHEY, SMNVEV (reference sequence). The CDR3 DNA follows: TGTGCCAGCAGTCGCCGGGACAGGGGTCGAAATGAGCAGTTCTTC. Its translation: CASSRRDRGRNEQFF.

The chain employs TRBV27 and TRBJ1-2; D not resolved. Germline V lookup: CDR1 MNHEY, CDR2 SMNVEV (reference sequence). CDR3 length equals 12 residues. V shed 6 bases and J shed 8 bases, with 13 bases lying between them. CDR3 in DNA: TGTGCCAGCAGAACCGGGAGCGGCGGCTACACCTTC. It specifies CASRTGSGGYTF.

As DNA, the CDR3 is TGTGCCAGCAGTGACGGGACTTCCGATACGCAGTATTTT. Amino acids: CASSDGTSDTQYF. This chain connects TRBV25-1 to TRBJ2-3; D is possibly TRBD2 (6 bases). Per germline, CDR1 MGHDK and CDR2 SYGVNS. Between the trimmed V and J ends, which lost 3 bases and 6 bases, there was a span of 10 bases. The length of the CDR3 is 13 residues.

The chain uses TRBV7-8 and TRBJ1-1, with 7 bases matching TRBD1. This CDR3 is built from 13 residues. CDR1 SGHVS and CDR2 FQNEAQ come from the germline V gene. V was pared by 5 bases and J by 5 bases, with 5 bases of the junction left unmatched. The CDR3 is CASSKQGRTEAFF. The CDR3 DNA follows: TGTGCCAGCAGCAAACAGGGGAGGACTGAAGCTTTCTTT. Full variable domain (rest looked up from reference TRBV7-8 and TRBJ1-1): GAGVSQSPRYKVAKRGQDVALRCDPISGHVSLFWYQQALGQGPEFLTYFQNEAQLDKSGLPSDRFFAERPEGSVSTLKIQRTQQEDSAVYLCASSKQGRTEAFFGQGTRLTVV.

The chain couples TRBV24-1 to TRBJ2-1; 13 bases fit TRBD2. Germline-derived CDR1 and CDR2 are KGHDR and SFDVKD. Unmatched junction bases numbered 3, after V lost 2 bases and J lost 6 bases. CDR3 length equals 16 residues. CDR3 amino acids: CATSDSGLAGVNEQFF. The CDR3 DNA reads as TGTGCCACCAGTGATTCAGGACTAGCGGGGGTCAATGAGCAGTTCTTC.